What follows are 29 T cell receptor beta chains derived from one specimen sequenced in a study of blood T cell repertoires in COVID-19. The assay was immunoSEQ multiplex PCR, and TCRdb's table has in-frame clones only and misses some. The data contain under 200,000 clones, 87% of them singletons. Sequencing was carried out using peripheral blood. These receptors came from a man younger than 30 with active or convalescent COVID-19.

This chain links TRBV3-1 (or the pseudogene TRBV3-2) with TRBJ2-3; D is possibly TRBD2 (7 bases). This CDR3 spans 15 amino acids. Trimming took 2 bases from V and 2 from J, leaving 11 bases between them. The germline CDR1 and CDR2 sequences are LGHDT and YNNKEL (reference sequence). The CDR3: CASSQTRGATDTQYF. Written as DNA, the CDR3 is TGTGCCAGCAGCCAAACTCGGGGGGCCACAGATACGCAGTATTTT.

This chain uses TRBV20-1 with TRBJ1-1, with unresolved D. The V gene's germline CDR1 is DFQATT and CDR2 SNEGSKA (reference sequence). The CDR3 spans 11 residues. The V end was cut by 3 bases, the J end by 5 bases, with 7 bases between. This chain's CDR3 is CSASPRTEAFF. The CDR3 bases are TGCAGTGCTAGCCCCCGGACTGAAGCTTTCTTT.

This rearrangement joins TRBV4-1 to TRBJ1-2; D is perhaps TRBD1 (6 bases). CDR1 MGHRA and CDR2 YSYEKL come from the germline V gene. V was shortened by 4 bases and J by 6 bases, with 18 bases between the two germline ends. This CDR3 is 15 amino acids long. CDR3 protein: CASSPIGQTYHGYTF. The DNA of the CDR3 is TGCGCCAGCAGCCCCATTGGACAGACTTATCATGGCTACACCTTC.

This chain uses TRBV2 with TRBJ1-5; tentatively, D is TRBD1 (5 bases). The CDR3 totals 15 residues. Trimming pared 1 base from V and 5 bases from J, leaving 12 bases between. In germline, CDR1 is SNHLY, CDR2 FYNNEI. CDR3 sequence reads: CASSEGGRGDQPQHF. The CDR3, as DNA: TGTGCCAGCAGTGAAGGGGGTCGGGGGGATCAGCCCCAGCATTTT.

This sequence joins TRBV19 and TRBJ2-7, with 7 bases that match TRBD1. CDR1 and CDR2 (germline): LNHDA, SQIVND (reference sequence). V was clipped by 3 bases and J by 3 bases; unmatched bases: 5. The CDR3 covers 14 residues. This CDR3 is CASSIGTGDYEQYF. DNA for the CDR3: TGTGCCAGTAGTATTGGAACAGGGGACTACGAGCAGTACTTC. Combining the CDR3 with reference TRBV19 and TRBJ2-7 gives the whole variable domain DGGITQSPKYLFRKEGQNVTLSCEQNLNHDAMYWYRQDPGQGLRLIYYSQIVNDFQKGDIAEGYSVSREKKESFPLTVTSAQKNPTAFYLCASSIGTGDYEQYFGPGTRLTVT.

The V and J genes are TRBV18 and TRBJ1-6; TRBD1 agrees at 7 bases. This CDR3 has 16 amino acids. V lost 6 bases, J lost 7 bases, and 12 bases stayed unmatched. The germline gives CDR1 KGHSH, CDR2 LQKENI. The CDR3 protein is CASSLYWDSENSPLHF. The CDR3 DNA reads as TGTGCCAGCTCCCTATATTGGGACAGCGAAAATTCACCCCTCCACTTT. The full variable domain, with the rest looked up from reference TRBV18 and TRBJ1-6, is NAGVMQNPRHLVRRRGQEARLRCSPMKGHSHVYWYRQLPEEGLKFMVYLQKENIIDESGMPKERFSAEFPKEGPSILRIQQVVRGDSAAYFCASSLYWDSENSPLHFGNGTRLTVT.

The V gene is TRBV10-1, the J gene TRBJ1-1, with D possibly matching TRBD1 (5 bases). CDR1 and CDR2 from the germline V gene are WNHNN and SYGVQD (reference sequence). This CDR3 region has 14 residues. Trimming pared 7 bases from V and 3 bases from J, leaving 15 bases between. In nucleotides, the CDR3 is TGCGCCAGCATGTCCAACCCCAGGGACACTGAAGCTTTCTTT. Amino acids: CASMSNPRDTEAFF.

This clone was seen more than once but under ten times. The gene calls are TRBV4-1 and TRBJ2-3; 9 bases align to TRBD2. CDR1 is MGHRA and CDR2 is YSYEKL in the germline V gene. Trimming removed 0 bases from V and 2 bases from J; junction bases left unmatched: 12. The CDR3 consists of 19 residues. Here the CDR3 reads CASSQDPKKRGVFTDTQYF. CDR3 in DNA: TGCGCCAGCAGCCAAGACCCCAAAAAGCGGGGGGTGTTCACAGATACGCAGTATTTT.

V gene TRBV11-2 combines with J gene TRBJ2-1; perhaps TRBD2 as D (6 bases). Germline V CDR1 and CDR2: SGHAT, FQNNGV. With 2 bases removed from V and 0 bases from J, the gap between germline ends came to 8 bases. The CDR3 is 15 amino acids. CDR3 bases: TGTGCCAGCAGCTTAAGGGAGGTCTCCTACAATGAGCAGTTCTTC. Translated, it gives CASSLREVSYNEQFF. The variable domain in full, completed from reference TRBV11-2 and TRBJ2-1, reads EAGVAQSPRYKIIEKRQSVAFWCNPISGHATLYWYQQILGQGPKLLIQFQNNGVVDDSQLPKDRFSAERLKGVDSTLKIQPAKLEDSAVYLCASSLREVSYNEQFFGPGTRLTVL.

The DNA for the CDR3 is TGTGCCTGGCAAATACTAGAGGGCACTGAAGCTTTCTTT. Amino acid sequence: CAWQILEGTEAFF. The chain joins TRBV30 to TRBJ1-1, with D uncertain. V lost 5 bases and J 4 bases, leaving 14 bases between the germline ends. The CDR3 is 13 residues long. Germline CDR1 GTSNPN, CDR2 SVGIG (reference sequence).

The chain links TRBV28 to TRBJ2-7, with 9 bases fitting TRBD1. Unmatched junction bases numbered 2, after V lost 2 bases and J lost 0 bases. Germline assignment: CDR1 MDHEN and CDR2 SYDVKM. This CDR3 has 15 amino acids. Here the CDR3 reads CASSLGQGPSYEQYV. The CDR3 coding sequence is TGTGCCAGCAGTTTAGGACAGGGGCCCTCCTACGAGCAGTACGTC.

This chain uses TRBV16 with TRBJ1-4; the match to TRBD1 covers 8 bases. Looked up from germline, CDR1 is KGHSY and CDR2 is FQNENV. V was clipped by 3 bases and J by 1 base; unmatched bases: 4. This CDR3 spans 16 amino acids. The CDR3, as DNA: TGTGCCAGCAGCCACGCACAGGGGGAAACTAATGAAAAACTGTTTTTT. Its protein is CASSHAQGETNEKLFF. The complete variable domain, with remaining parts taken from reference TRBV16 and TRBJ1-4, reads GEEVAQTPKHLVRGEGQKAKLYCAPIKGHSYVFWYQQVLKNEFKFLISFQNENVFDETGMPKERFSAKCLPNSPCSLEIQATKLEDSAVYFCASSHAQGETNEKLFFGSGTQLSVL.

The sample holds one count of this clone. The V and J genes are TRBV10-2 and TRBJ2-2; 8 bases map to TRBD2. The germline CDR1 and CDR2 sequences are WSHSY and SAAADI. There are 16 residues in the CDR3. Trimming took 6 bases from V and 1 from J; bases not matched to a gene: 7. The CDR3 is CASRGQAGGNTGELFF. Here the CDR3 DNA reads TGCGCCAGCAGGGGCCAGGCGGGGGGGAACACCGGGGAGCTGTTTTTT.

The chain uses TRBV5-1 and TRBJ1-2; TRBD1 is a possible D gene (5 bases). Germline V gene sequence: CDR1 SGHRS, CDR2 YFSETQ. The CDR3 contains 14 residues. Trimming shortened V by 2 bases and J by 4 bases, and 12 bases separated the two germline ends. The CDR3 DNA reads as TGCGCCAGCAGCTTTGCGGGGACCTCCTATGGCTACACCTTC. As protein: CASSFAGTSYGYTF.

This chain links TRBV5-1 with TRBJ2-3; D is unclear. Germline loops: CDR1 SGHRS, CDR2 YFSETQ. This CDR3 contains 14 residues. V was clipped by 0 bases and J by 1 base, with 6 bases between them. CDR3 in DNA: TGCGCCAGCAGCTTGGATGAGGGCACAGATACGCAGTATTTT. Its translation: CASSLDEGTDTQYF.

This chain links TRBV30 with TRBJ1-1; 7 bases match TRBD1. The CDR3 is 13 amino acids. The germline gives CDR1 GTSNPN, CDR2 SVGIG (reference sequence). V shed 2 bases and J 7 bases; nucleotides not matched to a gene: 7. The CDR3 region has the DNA TGTGCCTGGAGTATGGGACAGTTCGATGAAGCTTTCTTT. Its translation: CAWSMGQFDEAFF.

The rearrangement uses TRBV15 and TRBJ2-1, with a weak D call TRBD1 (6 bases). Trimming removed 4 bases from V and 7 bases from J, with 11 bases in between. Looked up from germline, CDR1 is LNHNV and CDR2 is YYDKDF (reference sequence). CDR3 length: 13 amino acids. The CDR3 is CATSTKDRNEQFF. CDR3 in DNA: TGTGCCACCAGCACAAAAGACAGGAATGAGCAGTTCTTC.

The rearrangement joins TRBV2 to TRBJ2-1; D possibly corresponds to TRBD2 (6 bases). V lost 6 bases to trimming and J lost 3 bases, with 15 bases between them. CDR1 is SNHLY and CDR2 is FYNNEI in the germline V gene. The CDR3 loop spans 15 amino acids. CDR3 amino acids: CASRRASADYNEQFF. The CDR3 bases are TGTGCCAGCAGACGAGCTAGCGCCGACTACAATGAGCAGTTCTTC.

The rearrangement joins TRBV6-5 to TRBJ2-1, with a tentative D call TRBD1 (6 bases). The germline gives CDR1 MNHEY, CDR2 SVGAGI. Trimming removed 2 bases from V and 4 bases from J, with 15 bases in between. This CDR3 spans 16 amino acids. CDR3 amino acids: CASSYVNTGQYNEQFF. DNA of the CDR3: TGTGCCAGCAGTTACGTAAATACAGGACAGTACAATGAGCAGTTCTTC.

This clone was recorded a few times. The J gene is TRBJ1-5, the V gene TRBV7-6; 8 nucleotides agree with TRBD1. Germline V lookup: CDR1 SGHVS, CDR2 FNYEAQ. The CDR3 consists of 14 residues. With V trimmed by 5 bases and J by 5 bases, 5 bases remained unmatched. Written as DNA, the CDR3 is TGTGCCAGCAGCCCTCTGACAGGGGATCAGCCCCAGCATTTT. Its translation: CASSPLTGDQPQHF.

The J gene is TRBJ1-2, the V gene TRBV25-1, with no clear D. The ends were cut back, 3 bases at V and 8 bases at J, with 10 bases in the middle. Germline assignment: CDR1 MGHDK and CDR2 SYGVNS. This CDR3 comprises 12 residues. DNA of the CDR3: TGTGCCAGCAGTGACCAGGTCGGCGGCTACACCTTC. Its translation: CASSDQVGGYTF.

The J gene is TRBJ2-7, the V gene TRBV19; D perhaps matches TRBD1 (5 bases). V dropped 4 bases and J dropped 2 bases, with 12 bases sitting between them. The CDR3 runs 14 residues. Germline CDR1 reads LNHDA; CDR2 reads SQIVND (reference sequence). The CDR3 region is CASSREDRAYEQYF. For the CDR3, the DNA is TGTGCCAGTAGTAGAGAAGACAGAGCCTACGAGCAGTACTTC.

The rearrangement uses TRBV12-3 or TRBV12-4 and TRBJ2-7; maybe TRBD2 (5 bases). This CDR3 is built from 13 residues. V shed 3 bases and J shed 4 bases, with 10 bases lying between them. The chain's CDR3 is CASSFGGGYEQYF. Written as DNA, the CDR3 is TGTGCCAGCAGTTTCGGTGGCGGGTACGAGCAGTACTTC.

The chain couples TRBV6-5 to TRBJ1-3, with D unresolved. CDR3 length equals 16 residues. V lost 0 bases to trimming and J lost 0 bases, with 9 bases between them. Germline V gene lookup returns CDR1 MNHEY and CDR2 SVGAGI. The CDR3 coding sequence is TGTGCCAGCAGTTACTCGATGAGGTTCTCTGGAAACACCATATATTTT. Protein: CASSYSMRFSGNTIYF.

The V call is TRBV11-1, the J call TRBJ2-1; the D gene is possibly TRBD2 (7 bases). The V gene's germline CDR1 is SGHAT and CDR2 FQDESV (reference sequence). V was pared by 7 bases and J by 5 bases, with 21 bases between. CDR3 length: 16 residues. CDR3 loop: CASIKGGGLGHNEQFF. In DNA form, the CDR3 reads TGTGCCAGCATCAAGGGGGGGGGCCTTGGGCACAATGAGCAGTTCTTC.

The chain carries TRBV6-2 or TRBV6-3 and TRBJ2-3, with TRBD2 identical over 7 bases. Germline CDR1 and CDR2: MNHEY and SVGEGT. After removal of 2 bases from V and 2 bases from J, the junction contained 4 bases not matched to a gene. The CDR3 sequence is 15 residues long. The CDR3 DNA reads TGTGCCAGCAGTTACAACGCGGGGGACACAGATACGCAGTATTTT. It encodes CASSYNAGDTDTQYF.

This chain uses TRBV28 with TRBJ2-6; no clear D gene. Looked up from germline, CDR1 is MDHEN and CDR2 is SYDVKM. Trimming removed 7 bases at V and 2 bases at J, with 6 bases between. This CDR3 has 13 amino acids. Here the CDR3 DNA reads TGTGCCAGCACCACAACTGGGGCCAACGTCCTGACTTTC. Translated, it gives CASTTTGANVLTF.

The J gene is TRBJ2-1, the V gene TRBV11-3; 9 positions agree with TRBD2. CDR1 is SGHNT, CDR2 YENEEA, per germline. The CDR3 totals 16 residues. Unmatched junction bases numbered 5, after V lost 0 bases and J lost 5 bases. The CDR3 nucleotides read TGTGCCAGCAGCTTAGATGGCGGGAGGGGTCACAATGAGCAGTTCTTC. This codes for CASSLDGGRGHNEQFF.

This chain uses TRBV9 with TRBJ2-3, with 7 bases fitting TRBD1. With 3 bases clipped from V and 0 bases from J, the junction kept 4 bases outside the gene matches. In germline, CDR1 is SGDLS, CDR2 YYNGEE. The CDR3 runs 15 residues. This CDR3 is CASSDRQGSTDTQYF. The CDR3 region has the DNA TGTGCCAGCAGCGACCGACAGGGTAGCACAGATACGCAGTATTTT.